Listed below are T cell receptor beta chains from one sample, sequenced in a study of blood T cell repertoires in COVID-19. Method: immunoSEQ multiplex PCR; TCRdb's copy keeps in-frame clones and lacks some. The sample holds roughly 380,000 clones, approximately 90% seen once. The specimen sequenced was peripheral blood. The receptors were gathered from a woman in her forties with COVID-19, enrolled during active disease. Each CDR3 is given with its conserved first and last residue. D genes are given only for firm matches. Clone sizes are given selectively: once, few, many, or a class where the clone is expanded.

d_gene,j_gene,v_gene,abundance,CDR3nt,CDR3aa
.,TRBJ2-7,TRBV4-1,once,TGCGCCAGCAGCCAAGATCTGTCCCACGAGCAGTACTTC,CASSQDLSHEQYF
.,TRBJ2-2,TRBV7-6,few,TGTGCCAGCAGCGCCCGACAGTTAACGAACACCGGGGAGCTGTTTTTT,CASSARQLTNTGELFF
.,TRBJ2-1,TRBV30,.,TGTGCCTGGAACCATCCCGGGATACACTACAATGAGCAGTTCTTC,CAWNHPGIHYNEQFF
TRBD1,TRBJ1-1,TRBV7-2,.,TGTGCCAGCAGCTTAGTTTGGCCGACAGGGGGGTTGGGAAACACTGAAGCTTTCTTT,CASSLVWPTGGLGNTEAFF
TRBD1,TRBJ1-1,TRBV27,once,TGTGCCAGCAGTCCCTGGGACAGAGGGAACACTGAAGCTTTCTTT,CASSPWDRGNTEAFF
.,TRBJ2-5,TRBV7-2,.,TGTGCCAGCAGTCCTTTCGGGACTCCACAAGAGACCCAGTACTTC,CASSPFGTPQETQYF
.,TRBJ1-4,TRBV28,.,TGTGCCAGCAGTCCCGACAGGCACCATGAAAAACTGTTTTTT,CASSPDRHHEKLFF
.,TRBJ2-5,TRBV4-3,.,TGCGCCAGCAGCCAAGATTGGAGGGTTCAAGAGACCCAGTACTTC,CASSQDWRVQETQYF
TRBD1,TRBJ1-1,TRBV29-1,.,TGCAGCGCTGACAGGGGCGGGAACACTGAAGCTTTCTTT,CSADRGGNTEAFF
.,TRBJ1-1,TRBV6-5,.,TGTGCCAGCAGTTACCGGAACACTGAAGCTTTCTTT,CASSYRNTEAFF
.,TRBJ1-5,TRBV28,few,TGTGCCAGCAGTTTCTTCAGGGGTAGCCAGCCCCAGCATTTT,CASSFFRGSQPQHF
TRBD1,TRBJ1-4,TRBV9,.,TGTGCCAGCAGTCGCGGACAGGGGGCAACTAATGAAAAACTGTTTTTT,CASSRGQGATNEKLFF
.,TRBJ2-7,TRBV7-3,.,TGTGCCAGCAGCTTAATTAGCGGAACCTCCTACGAGCAGTACTTC,CASSLISGTSYEQYF
.,TRBJ2-7,TRBV28,.,TGTGCCAGCAGTCCGGGATTCTACGAGCAGTACTTC,CASSPGFYEQYF
.,TRBJ1-5,TRBV6-2/TRBV6-3,.,TGTGCCAGCAGTTACTCCCGGGAGCCCAATCAGCCCCAGCATTTT,CASSYSREPNQPQHF
.,TRBJ2-5,TRBV28,once,TGTGCCAGCAGTTTGTCCGGGACACAGGAGACCCAGTACTTC,CASSLSGTQETQYF
.,TRBJ2-1,TRBV7-3,.,TGTGCCAGCAGCTTAACGTTTGCCGGTGAGCAGTTCTTC,CASSLTFAGEQFF
.,TRBJ2-3,TRBV18,.,TGTGCCAATGGGAAGGGGATCACAGATACGCAGTATTTT,CANGKGITDTQYF
TRBD2,TRBJ2-3,TRBV25-1,.,TGTGCCAGCAGTGAAGGGGGGACTAGGGGCACAGATACGCAGTATTTT,CASSEGGTRGTDTQYF
TRBD1,TRBJ1-2,TRBV12-3/TRBV12-4,.,TGTGCCAGCAGTACAGGGGGCGCCGATGGCTACACCTTC,CASSTGGADGYTF
TRBD2,TRBJ2-7,TRBV6-5,.,TGTGCCAGCCGGGTAGCGGGACCCTACGAGCAGTACTTC,CASRVAGPYEQYF
TRBD1,TRBJ1-2,TRBV4-2,once,TGTGCCAGCAGCCAAGAGGAGGGGACAGGGGTCGGCTACACCTTC,CASSQEEGTGVGYTF
TRBD2,TRBJ2-7,TRBV6-5,.,TGTGCCAGCAGTCCTGGGACTAACCCCGTCGGGCGCTTC,CASSPGTNPVGRF
TRBD1,TRBJ1-1,TRBV7-3,.,TGTGCCAGCAGCTTCAGACAGGGGAGCACTGAAGCTTTCTTT,CASSFRQGSTEAFF
.,TRBJ1-4,TRBV4-1,.,TGCGCCAGCAGCCAAGATCAGATCCCGGGGGGTGAAAAACTGTTTTTT,CASSQDQIPGGEKLFF
.,TRBJ1-2,TRBV7-9,.,TGTGCCAGCAGCTCGCCGGGGTCCTATGGCTACACCTTC,CASSSPGSYGYTF
.,TRBJ1-1,TRBV6-5,.,TGTGCCAGCAGTACACTCGGGACAGAAGCTTTCTTT,CASSTLGTEAFF
TRBD2,TRBJ2-3,TRBV7-2,.,TGTGCCAGCAGCTATAGCGGGGGGCAGGGAGATACGCAGTATTTT,CASSYSGGQGDTQYF
.,TRBJ1-2,TRBV6-5,.,TGTGCCAGCAGTTACTCGAGTGGAGCGGGCCGTGGTGGCTACACCTTC,CASSYSSGAGRGGYTF
.,TRBJ2-7,TRBV29-1,.,TGCAGCGTTGGAGGTCCCTCCTACGAGCAGTACTTC,CSVGGPSYEQYF
TRBD1,TRBJ1-2,TRBV28,once,TGTGCCAGCAGTTTCCAGGGGGCTAACTATGGCTACACCTTC,CASSFQGANYGYTF
TRBD2,TRBJ2-1,TRBV7-2,.,TGTGCCAGCAGCTTTAGCGGGAGGGTCTACAGCTCCTACAATGAGCAGTTCTTC,CASSFSGRVYSSYNEQFF
.,TRBJ1-4,TRBV28,.,TGTGCCAGCAGTTTGGCAACAGGGCGACTGTTTTTT,CASSLATGRLFF
.,TRBJ1-5,TRBV28,.,TGTGCCAGCAGTCCCCCCGGCAGACATCGAAATCAGCCCCAGCATTTT,CASSPPGRHRNQPQHF
TRBD2,TRBJ2-7,TRBV9,.,TGTGCCAGCAGCGCGGCCGGGACTAGCGAGTACGAGCAGTACTTC,CASSAAGTSEYEQYF
.,TRBJ2-3,TRBV12-5,.,TGTGCTAGTGGTTCCGGACTGGGCATAAGAACAGATACGCAGTATTTT,CASGSGLGIRTDTQYF
TRBD1,TRBJ2-2,TRBV7-2,.,TGTGCCAGCAGCTGGGGTAGACAGGGGGCCGGGGAGCTGTTTTTT,CASSWGRQGAGELFF
.,TRBJ1-2,TRBV27,.,TGTGCCAGCAGTTTCGGGAGGACTAATGGCTACACCTTC,CASSFGRTNGYTF
.,TRBJ1-2,TRBV11-2,.,TGTGCCAGCAGCTTAGAGAGTGCCCCGATCTATGGCTACACCTTC,CASSLESAPIYGYTF
TRBD1,TRBJ2-7,TRBV28,.,TGTGCCAGCAGTCCAAACAGGGGGAAGGGGCAGTACTTC,CASSPNRGKGQYF
.,TRBJ2-1,TRBV5-1,.,TGCGCCAGCAGCTTGGCCGGCAGCGACAATGAGCAGTTCTTC,CASSLAGSDNEQFF
TRBD2,TRBJ2-1,TRBV19,.,TGTGCCAGTAGTATCTTTGATAGCGGGGGGGTTGGTGAGCAGTTCTTC,CASSIFDSGGVGEQFF
TRBD2,TRBJ2-5,TRBV7-6,.,TGTGCCAGCAGCTTAGGTGCAGCGGGGGGGGTGTTGGAGACCCAGTACTTC,CASSLGAAGGVLETQYF
TRBD1,TRBJ1-5,TRBV19,.,TGTGCCAGTAGAACAGGGGCAGGGCAGCCCCAGCATTTT,CASRTGAGQPQHF
TRBD2,TRBJ2-5,TRBV6-2/TRBV6-3,.,TGTGCCAGCAGTTACTCGAAGACTAGCGGGATTAACCGTAGGGAGACCCAGTACTTC,CASSYSKTSGINRRETQYF
TRBD1,TRBJ1-2,TRBV29-1,.,TGCAGCGTTGTAGGAGACAGGGATGGTCCTAACTATGGCTACACCTTC,CSVVGDRDGPNYGYTF
.,TRBJ1-6,TRBV7-2,.,TGTGCCAGCAGCTTAGTTTCGGGTTCACCCCTCCACTTT,CASSLVSGSPLHF
.,TRBJ1-5,TRBV28,.,TGTGCCAGCAGGCCGGGGGGCGGGAATCAGCCCCAGCATTTT,CASRPGGGNQPQHF
TRBD2,TRBJ2-3,TRBV28,.,TGTGCCAGCAGAAATCTGAGGACTAGCGGGGGGATTAGCACAGATACGCAGTATTTT,CASRNLRTSGGISTDTQYF
TRBD2,TRBJ2-7,TRBV7-2,once,TGTGCCAGCAGCTCAGGGGTAGCGGGAGAGCAGTACTTC,CASSSGVAGEQYF
TRBD1,TRBJ1-6,TRBV2,.,TGTGCCAGCAGCGACAGGGAAAGCTCCTATAATTCACCCCTCCACTTT,CASSDRESSYNSPLHF
.,TRBJ1-2,TRBV2,.,TGTGCCAGCAGTGAACAGGGATATGGCTACACCTTC,CASSEQGYGYTF
TRBD1,TRBJ1-1,TRBV7-3,once,TGTGCCAGCAGCTTGGACAGGGTAACTGAAGCTTTCTTT,CASSLDRVTEAFF
TRBD1,TRBJ1-2,TRBV5-1,.,TGCGCCAGCAGCTTGGCGCAGGGGGACTTCTATGGCTACACCTTC,CASSLAQGDFYGYTF
.,TRBJ1-2,TRBV28,.,TGTGCCAGCAGTTCGACAGCGGGCCCTTATGGCTACACCTTC,CASSSTAGPYGYTF
TRBD1,TRBJ2-7,TRBV19,.,TGTGCCAGTAGTACCGGACAGGGAGACTACGAGCAGTACTTC,CASSTGQGDYEQYF
.,TRBJ2-1,TRBV7-3,once,TGTGCCAGCAGCTTAAGAGGGAATGAGCAGTTCTTC,CASSLRGNEQFF
TRBD1,TRBJ1-2,TRBV7-2,.,TGTGCCAGCAGCATTAAGACAGGGGCTGACTATGGCTACACCTTC,CASSIKTGADYGYTF
.,TRBJ1-3,TRBV21-1,.,TGTGCCAGCAGCAAAGTCGACGCGGGGGCGGGACCCCGATCACCTGGAAACACCATATATTTT,CASSKVDAGAGPRSPGNTIYF